This TCR beta chain originates from a study of T cells after yellow fever vaccination. Study-level information: The authors prepared low-cell-number fractions using SMART-Seq v4 Ultra Low Input.

This clonotype turned up a few times. V lost 4 bases, J lost 1 base, and 7 bases stayed unmatched. The CDR3 loop spans 16 amino acids. Germline V lookup: CDR1 SGHTA, CDR2 FQGNSA. A process of 5'RACE template switching, which added a universal primer site and UMIs, was used to make TCR cDNA. Using its own MiXCR run on the 5' RACE reads, TCRdb lists one record per CDR3 protein. In the table there are approximately 600,000 distinct CDR3 sequences, 9% to 15% of which are singletons. The specimen comprised PBMCs, sampled on the day of the yellow fever booster vaccination. The sequence was collected from a man aged 30 to 45 who received the YFV17D yellow fever vaccine. J is TRBJ1-1 and V is TRBV7-2; TRBD1 matches at 9 bases. In DNA, the CDR3 is TGTGCCAGCAGCTCGCCACCGGGACAGGGGAACACTGAAGCTTTCTTT. Its protein product is CASSSPPGQGNTEAFF.